This T cell receptor (beta chain) was observed in a study of T cell responses to AZD1222 COVID-19 vaccine. The study, taken as a whole, reports: Donors were mostly white British, more females; clonal diversity possibly underestimated.

The V gene lost 8 bases and the J gene lost 8 bases, with 15 bases spanning the gap. From germline, CDR1 is SNHLY and CDR2 FYNNEI. CDR3 size: 12 residues. Method: immunoSEQ multiplex PCR; TCRdb's copy keeps in-frame clones and lacks some. The repertoire holds some 160,000 clones, with 85% to 90% as singletons. A remark on this clone: The antigen remains undetermined.

The specimen comprised peripheral blood, sampled on day 0 of AZD1222 vaccination. This sequence was found in an adult in good health. The gene calls are TRBV2 and TRBJ1-1, with D tentatively TRBD1 (6 bases). The CDR3 coding sequence is TGTGCCAGCCGACCCGGGACACACGAAGCTTTCTTT. Protein sequence: CASRPGTHEAFF. Full variable domain (missing parts from reference TRBV2 and TRBJ1-1): EPEVTQTPSHQVTQMGQEVILRCVPISNHLYFYWYRQILGQKVEFLVSFYNNEISEKSEIFDDQFSVERPDGSNFTLKIRSTKLEDSAMYFCASRPGTHEAFFGQGTRLTVV.